Below, 24 T cell receptor beta chains from the same sample are listed, as sequenced in a study of T cell changes during pregnancy in multiple sclerosis. Measured with immunoSEQ multiplex PCR; TCRdb has only the in-frame clones, and not every one. The sample shows about 35,000 clones, 80% to 95% of them seen only once. Sample: CD4+ T cells from peripheral blood mononuclear cells, taken in the third trimester of pregnancy. Receptors were obtained from a female donor in good health, enrolled as a control in a pregnancy study.

J is TRBJ2-3 and V is TRBV15; possibly TRBD1 for D (6 bases). V was trimmed by 5 bases and J by 1 base, leaving 10 bases between them. Germline-derived CDR1 and CDR2 are LNHNV and YYDKDF (reference sequence). The CDR3 covers 14 residues. This CDR3 reads CATSYRAGTDTQYF. As DNA, the CDR3 is TGTGCCACCAGCTACAGGGCGGGCACAGATACGCAGTATTTT.

The J gene is TRBJ2-2, the V gene TRBV7-6; TRBD2 aligns across 12 bases. The CDR3 consists of 16 residues. Germline CDR1 and CDR2: SGHVS and FNYEAQ. The V gene end was trimmed by 6 bases and the J gene end by 3 bases; junction bases not matched to a gene: 5. CDR3 nucleotides: TGTGCCAGCAGGCCTAGCGGGGGGGTTTACACCGGGGAGCTGTTTTTT. It encodes CASRPSGGVYTGELFF.

This rearrangement joins TRBV6-1 to TRBJ2-2; D remains ambiguous. V was pared by 7 bases and J by 4 bases, with 13 bases between. The CDR3 sequence is 14 residues long. Germline V gives CDR1 MNHNS, CDR2 SASEGT. In DNA, the CDR3 is TGTGCCAGCACCCCCGGGTGGGTCACCGGGGAGCTGTTTTTT. It specifies CASTPGWVTGELFF.

The V call is TRBV7-9, the J call TRBJ2-1; D gene ambiguous. CDR1 SEHNR and CDR2 FQNEAQ come from the germline V gene (reference sequence). The CDR3 consists of 18 residues. Trimming shortened V by 2 bases and J by 0 bases, and 17 bases separated the two germline ends. The DNA for the CDR3 is TGTGCCAGCAGCTTACCCTTACCTGGGCAGATCTCCTACAATGAGCAGTTCTTC. Translated: CASSLPLPGQISYNEQFF.

V and J are TRBV2 and TRBJ1-1; no firm D call. Germline V CDR1 and CDR2: SNHLY, FYNNEI. V was trimmed by 5 bases and J by 0 bases, leaving 10 bases between them. This CDR3 is 14 amino acids long. CDR3 in amino acids: CASSLEVLNTEAFF. As DNA, the CDR3 is TGTGCCAGCAGTTTAGAAGTCTTGAACACTGAAGCTTTCTTT.

This chain joins TRBV18 and TRBJ1-2; 10 bases are shared with TRBD1. Germline V gene data show CDR1 as KGHSH and CDR2 as LQKENI. CDR3 length: 15 amino acids. J was trimmed by 4 bases and V by 3 bases; bases with no gene match: 5. The CDR3 here is CASSPPGQGIYGYTF. CDR3 DNA sequence: TGTGCCAGCTCACCCCCGGGACAGGGGATCTATGGCTACACCTTC.

CDR3 sequence: CARGQGSYEQYF. In DNA form, the CDR3 reads TGTGCCAGGGGACAGGGCTCCTACGAGCAGTACTTC. The rearrangement uses TRBV30 and TRBJ2-7; 9 nucleotides align to TRBD1. The CDR3 sequence is 12 residues long. V shed 8 bases and J 0 bases; nucleotides not matched to a gene: 2. Germline V gene lookup returns CDR1 GTSNPN and CDR2 SVGIG (reference sequence).

The chain employs TRBV30 and TRBJ2-2; D unresolved. CDR3 length equals 13 residues. The V end was cut by 3 bases, the J end by 6 bases, with 11 bases between. CDR1 and CDR2 from the germline V gene are GTSNPN and SVGIG (reference sequence). CDR3 coding DNA: TGTGCCTGGAGAGTATCGAGTTCCGGGGAGCTGTTTTTT. Its translation: CAWRVSSSGELFF.

The chain joins TRBV7-2 to TRBJ1-1, with TRBD1 as a possible D gene (5 bases). Trimming left V 1 base short and J 0 bases short, with 12 bases between. The CDR3 has 16 residues. Germline loops: CDR1 SGHTA, CDR2 FQGNSA. CDR3 residues: CASSLDRWAVNTEAFF. The CDR3, as DNA: TGTGCCAGCAGCTTAGACAGGTGGGCAGTGAACACTGAAGCTTTCTTT.

This chain connects TRBV30 to TRBJ2-7; TRBD1 might be the D (6 bases). This CDR3 spans 15 amino acids. Looked up from germline, CDR1 is GTSNPN and CDR2 is SVGIG (reference sequence). V lost 2 bases, J lost 7 bases, and 21 bases lay in between. This CDR3 reads CAWSLPRAGVEEQYF. CDR3 nucleotides: TGTGCCTGGAGTCTCCCACGGGCAGGGGTTGAAGAGCAGTACTTC.

The chain uses TRBV4-2 and TRBJ1-5; D is ambiguous. The CDR3 spans 13 residues. CDR1 is LGHNA, CDR2 YNFKEQ, per germline. The germline V and J ends were trimmed by 1 base and 4 bases, with 5 bases remaining between them. CDR3 DNA: TGTGCCAGCAGCCAAGGGAGTAATCAGCCCCAGCATTTT. This codes for CASSQGSNQPQHF.

This chain uses TRBV5-4 with TRBJ2-5, with TRBD1 as a possible D gene (7 bases). The CDR3 has 13 residues. Per the germline V gene, CDR1 is SGHNT and CDR2 is YYREEE (reference sequence). Trimming took 4 bases from V and 4 from J, leaving 11 bases between them. Here the CDR3 DNA reads TGTGCCAGCAGCCGACAGGGAGGAGAGACCCAGTACTTC. It codes for CASSRQGGETQYF.

The J gene is TRBJ2-5, the V gene TRBV18; the D is unclear. CDR3 length: 15 amino acids. The V end lost 0 bases, the J end lost 1 base, and 9 bases lay between the germline ends. Per germline, CDR1 KGHSH and CDR2 LQKENI. The CDR3: CASSPPNNGQETQYF. The CDR3 bases are TGTGCCAGCTCACCACCTAACAATGGCCAAGAGACCCAGTACTTC.

The chain combines TRBV2 with TRBJ1-1, with 10 bases identical to TRBD1. CDR3 length: 14 residues. V trimming: 7 bases; J trimming: 4 bases; junction bases outside the gene matches: 6. Germline loops: CDR1 SNHLY, CDR2 FYNNEI. The CDR3 loop is CASTPRTGGTEAFF. The CDR3 DNA follows: TGTGCCAGCACCCCAAGGACAGGGGGCACTGAAGCTTTCTTT. The full variable domain, its missing parts supplied by reference TRBV2 and TRBJ1-1, is EPEVTQTPSHQVTQMGQEVILRCVPISNHLYFYWYRQILGQKVEFLVSFYNNEISEKSEIFDDQFSVERPDGSNFTLKIRSTKLEDSAMYFCASTPRTGGTEAFFGQGTRLTVV.

The V call is TRBV5-1, the J call TRBJ1-1; 9 bases line up with TRBD1. The V segment lost 4 bases and the J segment 5 bases; nucleotides outside the gene matches: 6. Germline CDR1 is SGHRS and CDR2 is YFSETQ. The CDR3 length is 14 residues. For the CDR3, the DNA is TGCGCCAGCAGCCCCGGGACAGGGAAAACTGAAGCTTTCTTT. Translated, it gives CASSPGTGKTEAFF.

The chain joins TRBV5-6 to TRBJ2-3, with 8 bases fitting TRBD2. The V gene's germline CDR1 is SGHDT and CDR2 YYEEEE. V shed 1 base, J shed 4 bases, and the junction held 8 bases outside the gene matches. The CDR3 spans 16 residues. CDR3 nucleotides: TGTGCCAGCAGCTTGAGAGCAGGGACTAGAGCAGATACGCAGTATTTT. Its protein product is CASSLRAGTRADTQYF.

The chain carries TRBV15 and TRBJ2-3; 10 bases match TRBD2. Trimming removed 1 base from V and 0 bases from J; junction bases left unmatched: 4. The V gene's germline CDR1 is LNHNV and CDR2 YYDKDF (reference sequence). This CDR3 is 17 amino acids long. The CDR3 DNA reads as TGTGCCACCAGCAGAGCAGCGGGGGGGCCGAGCACAGATACGCAGTATTTT. This codes for CATSRAAGGPSTDTQYF.

The chain has TRBV30 and TRBJ1-2; no firm D call. The CDR3 covers 11 residues. V lost 3 bases and J 10 bases, leaving 12 bases between the germline ends. Germline assignment: CDR1 GTSNPN and CDR2 SVGIG (reference sequence). Written as DNA, the CDR3 is TGTGCCTGGAGGGTTGAGAGGGCCTACACCTTC. It encodes CAWRVERAYTF.

V and J are TRBV7-2 and TRBJ1-5, with TRBD1 matching 9 bases. Germline CDR1 SGHTA, CDR2 FQGNSA. Trimming took 6 bases from V and 6 from J; bases not matched to a gene: 6. There are 14 residues in the CDR3. Here the CDR3 DNA reads TGTGCCAGCAGAGGGACAGGGTCGGGTCAGCCCCAGCATTTT. Protein: CASRGTGSGQPQHF.

There are a few counts of this clone. The rearrangement joins TRBV29-1 to TRBJ1-1; D ambiguous. This CDR3 contains 11 residues. The germline gives CDR1 SQVTM, CDR2 ANQGSEA. Trimming took off 6 bases at V and 8 bases at J, with 13 bases between the two ends. DNA for the CDR3: TGCAGCGTGAACCCGAGGTTAGAAGCTTTCTTT. Its translation is CSVNPRLEAFF.

The table lists this clone with a few counts. The chain couples TRBV14 to TRBJ1-1; unclear D gene. The CDR3 covers 13 residues. Germline assignment: CDR1 SGHDN and CDR2 FVKESK. V gave up 3 bases and J gave up 4 bases, with 9 bases separating them. DNA for the CDR3: TGTGCCAGCAGCCATGGAGGGAGCACTGAAGCTTTCTTT. It is translated as CASSHGGSTEAFF.

The chain has TRBV14 and TRBJ2-1; a possible D gene is TRBD1 (6 bases). This CDR3 is 14 amino acids long. V dropped 3 bases and J dropped 9 bases, with 15 bases sitting between them. Germline CDR1 SGHDN, CDR2 FVKESK. For the CDR3, the DNA is TGTGCCAGCAGCCAGGGGGCTCGTAGCGCTGAGCAGTTCTTC. Translated, it gives CASSQGARSAEQFF.

The chain employs TRBV2 and TRBJ2-7; D is unresolved. V dropped 3 bases and J dropped 2 bases, with 14 bases sitting between them. The length of the CDR3 is 15 residues. Per the germline V gene, CDR1 is SNHLY and CDR2 is FYNNEI. The CDR3 sequence: CASSDTVVPPYEQYF. CDR3 DNA: TGTGCCAGCAGTGATACGGTGGTCCCCCCCTACGAGCAGTACTTC. The full variable domain, completed using reference TRBV2 and TRBJ2-7, is EPEVTQTPSHQVTQMGQEVILRCVPISNHLYFYWYRQILGQKVEFLVSFYNNEISEKSEIFDDQFSVERPDGSNFTLKIRSTKLEDSAMYFCASSDTVVPPYEQYFGPGTRLTVT.

This chain links TRBV11-1 with TRBJ2-1; 15 nucleotides agree with TRBD2. Unmatched junction bases numbered 6, after V lost 5 bases and J lost 7 bases. The CDR3 extends over 16 amino acids. Looked up from germline, CDR1 is SGHAT and CDR2 is FQDESV (reference sequence). The DNA of the CDR3 is TGTGCCAGCAGCGCCCGGACTAGCGGGGGGGGGAATGAGCAGTTCTTC. Its protein product is CASSARTSGGGNEQFF.